This T cell receptor (beta chain) was sequenced during a study of vaccination effects on CD4 cells after COVID-19 (dated by TCRdb to between 2022 and 2023). With regard to the full study: The ViraFEST assay stimulated PBMC with viral peptide pools and then used TCR sequencing to identify antigen-specific CD4+ T cell clonotypes by expansion. Post-vaccine samples across the study were collected a median of 72 days after the second dose, with a range of 14 to 241. Some 2 million PBMC per well were cultured with about 9.6 ug/ml peptides in IMDM containing about 5% human AB serum, about 10 IU/ml IL-2 and gentamicin. In both COVID-19 convalescent patients and infection-naive vaccine recipients, the study compared SARS-CoV-2 spike-specific CD4+ TCR repertoires from before mRNA vaccination with those from after it. Altogether, approximately 10 COVID-19 convalescent patients and several SARS-CoV-2-naive healthy vaccine recipients made up the full study. In the study, cultures from other donors were sequenced using the Oncomine TCR Beta short-read assay on an Illumina iSeq 100.

With respect to this clone: The antigen this receptor binds is unknown. One base away there is no much larger clone; base qualities are not given.

Preparation of the library involved the immunoSEQ multiplex PCR assay. DNA from the cultured, isolated CD4+ T cells was subjected to TCR beta CDR3 sequencing. The study's own analysis went as follows. Non-productive TCR sequences were removed, reads were trimmed to the CDR3 region, and CDR3s of at least 7 amino acids were retained. The MANAFEST web app was used to pick out antigen-specific clonotypes by comparing their expansion in peptide wells with that in reference cultures. To count as positive, a clone had to show expansion at FDR<0.05 compared with the reference and with all other wells, an odds ratio above 5, and a frequency above 0.1% in two replicate wells. Clonotypes significantly expanded in SARS-CoV-2 spike wells and in at least one common cold coronavirus spike condition were defined as cross-reactive. Using the stringdist R package, CDR3 similarity was measured by Levenshtein distance, and unrooted trees were constructed with ape in R 3.6.1. Here the immuneACCESS table is served through TCRdb, limited to in-frame sequences with V and J called. Missing clones are a known gap in these copies; in checked studies unresolved V genes cover under half, and the rest lacks a known reason. Clone size and V and J calls were adopted from that table, with D and trimming inferred from the DNA. The sample table records tens of thousands of clones; over 75% of these occur just once. The biggest ten clones account for approximately 2.4% of the sample.

On the study overall, not on this receptor specifically: Only a small number of convalescent patients were included, and no early post-infection timepoints were available, which limited the study. Among healthy vaccine recipients, nearly all vaccine-induced clones were SARS-CoV-2 mono-reactive, and just 1 of 255 was cross-reactive with common cold coronaviruses. At late post-vaccination timepoints, both infection-induced and vaccine-induced clones showed marked clonal contraction, consistent with waning T cell responses.

The CDR3 has 15 amino acids, counting the end cysteine and phenylalanine. This entry keeps only the CDR3 DNA: 45 bases, framed from base 1. CDR1 MNHNS and CDR2 SASEGT are derived from the germline V gene. Trimming removed 3 bases from V and 4 bases from J; the gene matches leave 6 bases unexplained. After around 11 days of culture, CD4+ T cells were isolated with the EasySep CD4+ T cell isolation kit. Each participant received two doses of an mRNA SARS-CoV-2 vaccine, either BNT162b2 or mRNA-1273. Negative nucleocapsid antibody results before and after vaccination confirmed that the healthy vaccine recipients had no prior SARS-CoV-2 infection. Half of the culture medium was replaced with fresh IL-2-containing medium on days 3 and 7. Unless otherwise noted, each peptide stimulation condition was cultured in triplicate wells. PBMC were separated from whole blood using Ficoll-Paque Plus gradient centrifugation and were then either cryopreserved at -140C or used fresh. The QIAamp micro DNA kit was used to extract genomic DNA from the cultured CD4+ T cells.

This specimen consisted of CD4+ T cells from PBMCs cultured without peptide, obtained after COVID-19 vaccination. The rearranged segments are TRBV6-1 and TRBJ1-2; 9 bases in between match TRBD1. The TCR comes from a human donor who received a COVID-19 vaccine. The CDR3 loop reads CASSEGTGRLYGYTF. The DNA is as follows: TGTGCCAGCAGTGAGGGGACAGGGCGCCTCTATGGCTACACCTTC.